This T cell receptor beta chain derives from a study of regulatory T cells in long-lasting Graves disease. Findings and caveats of the study: Among samples with persistent disease, TRBV28, TRBJ1-2 and TRBJ2-5 were favored. Clonotypes that were public and shared totalled 2,500 to 3,500 in persistent patients versus 966 in new patients.

This clonotype was found many times. Its antigen is as yet unknown. Trimming shortened V by 4 bases and J by 3 bases, and 17 bases separated the two germline ends. Germline-derived CDR1 and CDR2 are SNHLY and FYNNEI. The CDR3 length is 16 residues. Arm-PCR of CDR3 regions and iRepertoire HTBI primers were used to build TCR beta libraries. TCRdb fed the multiplex PCR reads into MiXCR, producing one record per CDR3 protein. The sample holds about 380,000 distinct CDR3 sequences, 15% to 18% seen once. Time point noted: newly diagnosed GD, antithyroid drugs for less than 3 months. Extracted PBMC RNA gave rise to the TCR library.

This TCR came from a female donor with Graves disease. Specimen: peripheral blood mononuclear cells (PBMCs), collected at new diagnosis, from a patient treated with antithyroid drugs. The J gene is TRBJ2-3, the V gene TRBV2; D perhaps matches TRBD2 (6 bases). Here the CDR3 reads CASSVLTGVKTDTQYF. CDR3 nucleotides: TGTGCCAGCAGTGTTTTAACGGGAGTTAAGACAGATACGCAGTATTTT. The full variable domain, rest sourced from reference TRBV2 and TRBJ2-3, is EPEVTQTPSHQVTQMGQEVILRCVPISNHLYFYWYRQILGQKVEFLVSFYNNEISEKSEIFDDQFSVERPDGSNFTLKIRSTKLEDSAMYFCASSVLTGVKTDTQYFGPGTRLTVL.